This T cell receptor beta chain was identified during a study of blood T cell repertoires in COVID-19. The CDR3 is made up of 17 amino acids. V lost 1 base, J lost 2 bases, and 6 bases stayed unmatched. Germline CDR1 and CDR2: SGHVS and FNYEAQ. Libraries were prepared by immunoSEQ multiplex PCR; TCRdb keeps only in-frame clonotypes and omits some of them. The repertoire includes 150,000 or so clones, roughly nine tenths of them detected once, and 0.45% to 0.65% sits in the top ten. The receptor's source is a man over 45 with acute or convalescent COVID-19. This chain links TRBV7-6 with TRBJ2-1; TRBD2 aligns across 9 bases. Sequencing was performed on peripheral blood. The CDR3 loop reads CASSLGQAGGTYNEQFF. Written as DNA, the CDR3 is TGTGCCAGCAGCTTAGGTCAAGCGGGAGGAACCTACAATGAGCAGTTCTTC.